The 12 T cell receptor beta chains reported below all come from one sample, sequenced in a study of shared clonotypes between healthy human individuals. Cells designated naive CD8 were CD45RO-negative and were positively selected for CCR7, with terminally differentiated effector memory CD45RA+ cells excluded. Measured with immunoSEQ multiplex PCR; TCRdb has only the in-frame clones, and not every one. The sample records around 1.9 million clones, approximately 94% being singletons. Specimen: naive CD8+ T cells from PBMCs. The receptors derive from a man between 18 and 35 years old in good health. Some clones in this sample may be carry-over from other donors' samples.

V gene TRBV11-3 combines with J gene TRBJ2-3; unclear D gene. CDR3 length: 14 amino acids. Germline CDR1 SGHNT, CDR2 YENEEA. V lost 0 bases and J lost 4, with 8 bases in between. The CDR3 DNA reads as TGTGCCAGCAGCTTAGATCGACCGGCAGATACGCAGTATTTT. Translating gives CASSLDRPADTQYF.

This clone has more than one count but fewer than ten. The genes are TRBV6-6 and TRBJ1-1; D not certain. CDR3 length equals 13 residues. The V gene lost 7 bases and the J gene lost 1 base, with 10 bases spanning the gap. Germline assignment: CDR1 MNHNY and CDR2 SVGAGI (reference sequence). This CDR3 reads CASTVAGNTEAFF. In DNA, the CDR3 is TGTGCCAGCACGGTAGCAGGGAACACTGAAGCTTTCTTT.

This sequence joins TRBV11-2 and TRBJ2-3, with D possibly TRBD2 on 6 matching bases. Deletions cut 3 bases from V and 7 bases from J, with 17 bases between. This CDR3 is 15 amino acids long. Germline V gives CDR1 SGHAT, CDR2 FQNNGV. The CDR3 loop is CASSLKRGVGNTQYF. Here the CDR3 DNA reads TGTGCCAGCAGCTTGAAACGCGGGGTTGGGAATACGCAGTATTTT.

V gene TRBV6-6 combines with J gene TRBJ2-7; TRBD1 matches 9 bases. The J segment lost 5 bases and the V segment lost 8 bases, leaving 13 bases of the junction unmatched. The CDR3 loop spans 15 amino acids. Germline loops: CDR1 MNHNY, CDR2 SVGAGI (reference sequence). CDR3 amino acids: CASRPTGTGSNEQYF. CDR3 in DNA: TGTGCCAGCCGTCCAACCGGGACAGGGAGTAACGAGCAGTACTTC.

This clone was observed once. The chain links TRBV4-1 to TRBJ2-7, with TRBD1 identical over 7 bases. V lost 4 bases, J lost 6 bases, and 18 bases stayed unmatched. The CDR3 loop spans 17 amino acids. CDR1 and CDR2 (germline): MGHRA, YSYEKL. In nucleotides, the CDR3 is TGCGCCAGCAGCCCCGACAGGGCAGGGTCGGGCGAGGGCGAGCAGTACTTC. Protein product: CASSPDRAGSGEGEQYF.

Remarks on this clone: This specimen includes other DNA sequences encoding the same CDR3. The gene calls are TRBV27 and TRBJ2-1, with TRBD2 matching 7 bases. The CDR3 loop spans 14 amino acids. Germline CDR1 is MNHEY and CDR2 is SMNVEV (reference sequence). Trimming took 7 bases from V and 0 from J; bases not matched to a gene: 3. For the CDR3, the DNA is TGTGCCAGCACCTCGGGGGGCTCCTACAATGAGCAGTTCTTC. It encodes CASTSGGSYNEQFF.

The chain has TRBV11-3 and TRBJ1-4, with TRBD1 matching over 9 bases. The CDR3 sequence is 17 residues long. CDR1 and CDR2 from the germline V gene are SGHNT and YENEEA. Losses at the gene ends were 6 bases for V and 11 bases for J; bases not matched to a gene: 19. The CDR3 bases are TGTGCCAGCAGTCCAGGGGACAGGGCCCCCAAAGGTTCGAAACTGTTTTTT. Translating it yields CASSPGDRAPKGSKLFF.

The chain couples TRBV9 to TRBJ1-1, with TRBD1 as a possible D gene (5 bases). In germline, CDR1 is SGDLS, CDR2 YYNGEE. Trimming pared 0 bases from V and 5 bases from J, leaving 14 bases between. The CDR3 runs 15 residues. The CDR3 coding sequence is TGTGCCAGCAGCGTAGTCGGAGGGGATAGGACTGAAGCTTTCTTT. It is translated as CASSVVGGDRTEAFF.

The gene calls are TRBV7-9 and TRBJ2-3, with D hard to call. The CDR3 extends over 15 amino acids. V was clipped by 3 bases and J by 0 bases, with 10 bases between them. The germline V gene has CDR1 SEHNR and CDR2 FQNEAQ (reference sequence). The CDR3 DNA reads TGTGCCAGCAGCTTTGTGGGCACCAGCACAGATACGCAGTATTTT. Encoded protein: CASSFVGTSTDTQYF.

The chain uses TRBV28 and TRBJ2-1; 11 bases fit TRBD1. J was trimmed by 7 bases and V by 6 bases; bases with no gene match: 8. The germline V gene has CDR1 MDHEN and CDR2 SYDVKM. The length of the CDR3 is 15 residues. For the CDR3, the DNA is TGTGCCAGCAGCCCACCGGGACAGGGGGGTAATGAGCAGTTCTTC. This sequence encodes CASSPPGQGGNEQFF. The full variable domain, rest sourced from reference TRBV28 and TRBJ2-1, is DVKVTQSSRYLVKRTGEKVFLECVQDMDHENMFWYRQDPGLGLRLIYFSYDVKMKEKGDIPEGYSVSREKKERFSLILESASTNQTSMYLCASSPPGQGGNEQFFGPGTRLTVL.

The V gene is TRBV7-3, the J gene TRBJ2-6, with a tentative D call TRBD2 (6 bases). CDR1 is SGHTA and CDR2 is FQGTGA in the germline V gene. The CDR3 loop spans 18 amino acids. Between the trimmed V and J ends, which lost 2 bases and 0 bases, there was a span of 14 bases. CDR3: CASSLGGSAASGANVLTF. In nucleotides, the CDR3 is TGTGCCAGCAGCTTAGGAGGGTCCGCAGCCTCTGGGGCCAACGTCCTGACTTTC.

About this clone: In the same sample, other DNA sequences code for this CDR3. The rearrangement uses TRBV27 and TRBJ1-3; the D gene is possibly TRBD1 (6 bases). V gave up 5 bases and J gave up 4 bases, with 12 bases separating them. This CDR3 contains 14 residues. Per the germline V gene, CDR1 is MNHEY and CDR2 is SMNVEV (reference sequence). The CDR3 DNA is TGTGCCAGCAGTCCCCGGGGGGCCGGAAACACCATATATTTT. The encoded protein is CASSPRGAGNTIYF.